This T cell receptor beta chain was found in a study of blood T cell repertoires in COVID-19. With 3 bases removed from V and 4 bases from J, the gap between germline ends came to 15 bases. Germline V lookup: CDR1 MDHEN, CDR2 SYDVKM. There are 15 residues in the CDR3. This table comes from immunoSEQ multiplex PCR, and its TCRdb copy is limited to in-frame clones, with some not included. Of a few hundred thousand clones detected, roughly 85% appear once; the ten largest clones hold 5% to 8%. Individuals in the exposed group had encountered a COVID-19 case within 2 weeks preceding study entry. The chain joins TRBV28 to TRBJ2-5, with a possible D match to TRBD2 (6 bases). This clonotype was obtained from a woman in her forties or fifties who had been exposed to COVID-19. Sequencing input: PBMCs or T cells enriched from blood (not recorded which). The CDR3 region has the DNA TGTGCCAGCAGTTTCCCCGCGCAGGGAGGAGAGACCCAGTACTTC. It codes for CASSFPAQGGETQYF. Together with reference TRBV28 and TRBJ2-5, the CDR3 gives the full variable domain: DVKVTQSSRYLVKRTGEKVFLECVQDMDHENMFWYRQDPGLGLRLIYFSYDVKMKEKGDIPEGYSVSREKKERFSLILESASTNQTSMYLCASSFPAQGGETQYFGPGTRLLVL.